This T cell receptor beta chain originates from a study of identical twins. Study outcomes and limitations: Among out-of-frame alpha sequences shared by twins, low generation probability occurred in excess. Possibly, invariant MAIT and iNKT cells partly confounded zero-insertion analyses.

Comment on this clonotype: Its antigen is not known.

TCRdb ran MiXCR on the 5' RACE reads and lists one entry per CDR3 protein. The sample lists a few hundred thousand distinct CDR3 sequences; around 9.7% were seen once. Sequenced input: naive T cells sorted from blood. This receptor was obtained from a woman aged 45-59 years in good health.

The CDR3 sequence: CASSVGSENIQYF. For the CDR3, the DNA is TGTGCCAGCAGCGTAGGCTCAGAAAACATTCAGTACTTC. V gene TRBV9 combines with J gene TRBJ2-4; D is unclear. V was shortened by 0 bases and J by 5 bases, with 6 bases between the two germline ends. The germline CDR1 and CDR2 sequences are SGDLS and YYNGEE. This CDR3 region has 13 residues.